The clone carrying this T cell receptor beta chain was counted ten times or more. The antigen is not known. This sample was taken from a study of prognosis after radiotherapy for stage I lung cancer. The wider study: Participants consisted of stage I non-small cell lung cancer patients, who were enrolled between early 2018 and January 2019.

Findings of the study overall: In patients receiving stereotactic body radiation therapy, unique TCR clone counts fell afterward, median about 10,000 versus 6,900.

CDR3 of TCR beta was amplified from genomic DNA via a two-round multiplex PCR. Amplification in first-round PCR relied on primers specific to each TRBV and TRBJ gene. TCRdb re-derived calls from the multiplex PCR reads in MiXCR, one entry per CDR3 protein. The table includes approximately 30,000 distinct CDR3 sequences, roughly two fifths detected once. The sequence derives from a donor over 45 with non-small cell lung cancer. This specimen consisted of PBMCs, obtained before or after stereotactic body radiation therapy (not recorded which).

The CDR3: CASRQGHSADTEAFF. Written as DNA, the CDR3 is TGTGCCAGCAGACAGGGGCACTCGGCGGACACTGAAGCTTTCTTT. The chain uses TRBV12-3 or TRBV12-4 and TRBJ1-1, with 7 bases that match TRBD1. With V trimmed by 6 bases and J by 3 bases, 10 bases remained unmatched. The CDR3 runs to 15 residues.